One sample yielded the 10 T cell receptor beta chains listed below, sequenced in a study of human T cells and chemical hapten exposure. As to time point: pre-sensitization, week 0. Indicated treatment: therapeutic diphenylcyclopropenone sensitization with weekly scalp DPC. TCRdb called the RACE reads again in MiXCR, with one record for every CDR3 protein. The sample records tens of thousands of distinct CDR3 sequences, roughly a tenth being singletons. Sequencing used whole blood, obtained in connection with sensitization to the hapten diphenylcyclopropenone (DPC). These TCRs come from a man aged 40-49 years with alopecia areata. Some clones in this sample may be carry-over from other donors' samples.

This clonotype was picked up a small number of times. The CDR3 protein is CASSLRREDTQYF. In nucleotides, the CDR3 is TGTGCCAGCAGTTTAAGGCGAGAAGATACGCAGTATTTT. V and J are TRBV27 and TRBJ2-3; D not certain. In germline, CDR1 is MNHEY, CDR2 SMNVEV (reference sequence). Deletions cut 2 bases from V and 5 bases from J, with 8 bases between. This CDR3 spans 13 amino acids.

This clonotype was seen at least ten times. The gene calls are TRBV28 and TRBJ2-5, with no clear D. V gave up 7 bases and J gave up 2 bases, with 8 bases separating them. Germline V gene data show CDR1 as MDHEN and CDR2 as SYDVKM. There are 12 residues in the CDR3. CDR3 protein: CASTKVQETQYF. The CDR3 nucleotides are TGTGCCAGCACGAAAGTGCAAGAGACCCAGTACTTC.

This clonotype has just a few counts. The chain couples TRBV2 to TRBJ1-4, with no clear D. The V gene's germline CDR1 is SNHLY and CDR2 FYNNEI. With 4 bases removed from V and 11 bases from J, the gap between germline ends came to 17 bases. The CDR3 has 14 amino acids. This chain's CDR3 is CASSASAIAGKLFF. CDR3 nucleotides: TGTGCCAGCAGTGCCTCGGCGATCGCCGGGAAACTGTTTTTT. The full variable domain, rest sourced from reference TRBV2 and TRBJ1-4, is EPEVTQTPSHQVTQMGQEVILRCVPISNHLYFYWYRQILGQKVEFLVSFYNNEISEKSEIFDDQFSVERPDGSNFTLKIRSTKLEDSAMYFCASSASAIAGKLFFGSGTQLSVL.

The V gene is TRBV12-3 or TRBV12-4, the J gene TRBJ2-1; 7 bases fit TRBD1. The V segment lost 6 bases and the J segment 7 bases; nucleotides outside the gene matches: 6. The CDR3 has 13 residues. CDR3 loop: CASRDRNANEQFF. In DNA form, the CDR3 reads TGTGCCAGCAGGGACAGGAACGCTAATGAGCAGTTCTTC.

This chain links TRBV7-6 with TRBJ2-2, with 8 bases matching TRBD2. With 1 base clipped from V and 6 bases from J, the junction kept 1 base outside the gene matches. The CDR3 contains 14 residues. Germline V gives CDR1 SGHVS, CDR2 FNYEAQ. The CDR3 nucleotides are TGTGCCAGCAGCTTAGGACTAGCGTCCGGGGAGCTGTTTTTT. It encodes CASSLGLASGELFF.

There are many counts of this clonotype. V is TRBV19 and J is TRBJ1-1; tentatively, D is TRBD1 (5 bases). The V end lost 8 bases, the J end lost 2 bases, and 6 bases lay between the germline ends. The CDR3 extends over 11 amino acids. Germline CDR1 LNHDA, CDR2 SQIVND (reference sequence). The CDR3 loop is CASQGNTEAFF. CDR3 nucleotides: TGTGCCAGTCAGGGTAACACTGAAGCTTTCTTT.

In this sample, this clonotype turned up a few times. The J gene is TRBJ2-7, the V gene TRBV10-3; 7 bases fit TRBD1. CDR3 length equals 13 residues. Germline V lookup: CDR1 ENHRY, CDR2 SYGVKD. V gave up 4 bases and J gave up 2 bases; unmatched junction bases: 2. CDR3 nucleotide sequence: TGTGCCATCAGTGCTACAGGGGCCTACGAGCAGTACTTC. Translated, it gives CAISATGAYEQYF.

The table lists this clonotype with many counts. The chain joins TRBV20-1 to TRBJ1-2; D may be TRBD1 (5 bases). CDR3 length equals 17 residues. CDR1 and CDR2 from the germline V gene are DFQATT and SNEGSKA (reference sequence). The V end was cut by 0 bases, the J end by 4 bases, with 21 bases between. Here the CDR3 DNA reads TGCAGTGCTAGAGATTGGCTATCTAGACCGGGGACCTATGGCTACACCTTC. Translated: CSARDWLSRPGTYGYTF.

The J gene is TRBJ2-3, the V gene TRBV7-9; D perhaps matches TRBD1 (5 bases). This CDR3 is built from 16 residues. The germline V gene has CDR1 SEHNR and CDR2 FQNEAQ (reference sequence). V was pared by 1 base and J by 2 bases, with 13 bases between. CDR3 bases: TGTGCCAGCAGCTTAGGAGTCAGGGTCGTCACAGATACGCAGTATTTT. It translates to CASSLGVRVVTDTQYF. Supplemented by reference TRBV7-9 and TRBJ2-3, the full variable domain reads DTGVSQNPRHKITKRGQNVTFRCDPISEHNRLYWYRQTLGQGPEFLTYFQNEAQLEKSRLLSDRFSAERPKGSFSTLEIQRTEQGDSAMYLCASSLGVRVVTDTQYFGPGTRLTVL.

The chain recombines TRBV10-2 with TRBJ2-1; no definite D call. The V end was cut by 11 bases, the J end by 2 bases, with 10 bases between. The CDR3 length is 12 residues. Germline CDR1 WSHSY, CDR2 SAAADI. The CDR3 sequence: CAANNAYNEQFF. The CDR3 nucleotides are TGCGCCGCGAACAACGCCTACAATGAGCAGTTCTTC.